A single sample is the source of the 18 T cell receptor beta chains below, sequenced in a study of technical replicates of blood from a few donors. Produced via immunoSEQ multiplex PCR; TCRdb's table is partial and in-frame only. This table holds under 65,000 clones, roughly 95% found once. The sequenced sample was T cells isolated from PBMCs. The receptors were gathered from a human donor in good health.

The chain joins TRBV7-2 to TRBJ1-2, with D possibly being TRBD1 (6 bases). Germline CDR1 reads SGHTA; CDR2 reads FQGNSA. The length of the CDR3 is 14 residues. The V and J ends lost 3 bases and 4 bases respectively, with 12 bases between them. CDR3 in amino acids: CASSFYREVYGYTF. The DNA of the CDR3 is TGTGCCAGCAGCTTTTACAGGGAAGTCTATGGCTACACCTTC.

The genes are TRBV11-3 and TRBJ2-7, with 7 nucleotides matching TRBD1. This CDR3 spans 15 amino acids. Germline CDR1 SGHNT, CDR2 YENEEA. After removal of 1 base from V and 2 bases from J, the junction contained 5 bases not matched to a gene. CDR3: CASSLVGTETYEQYF. In DNA, the CDR3 is TGTGCCAGCAGCTTAGTGGGGACAGAGACCTACGAGCAGTACTTC. Looking up the rest from reference TRBV11-3 and TRBJ2-7 gives the full variable domain: EAGVVQSPRYKIIEKKQPVAFWCNPISGHNTLYWYLQNLGQGPELLIRYENEEAVDDSQLPKDRFSAERLKGVDSTLKIQPAELGDSAVYLCASSLVGTETYEQYFGPGTRLTVT.

The chain is built from TRBV29-1 and TRBJ2-5; 9 bases align to TRBD2. Germline CDR1 SQVTM, CDR2 ANQGSEA. The ends lost 2 bases at V and 2 bases at J; junction bases unmatched: 3. This CDR3 contains 14 residues. The CDR3: CSVERLAGQETQYF. CDR3 nucleotide sequence: TGCAGCGTTGAACGGCTAGCGGGACAAGAGACCCAGTACTTC.

This clone was detected only once. The chain links TRBV9 to TRBJ2-1, with 9 bases aligning to TRBD2. The CDR3 totals 14 residues. J was trimmed by 16 bases and V by 0 bases; bases with no gene match: 11. The V gene's germline CDR1 is SGDLS and CDR2 YYNGEE. CDR3 sequence reads: CASSVDLAGIPEFF. The CDR3 DNA follows: TGTGCCAGCAGCGTAGATCTAGCGGGAATCCCGGAATTCTTC.

The chain combines TRBV5-5 with TRBJ1-1, with D tentatively TRBD1 (6 bases). The V gene lost 4 bases and the J gene lost 1 base, with 8 bases spanning the gap. Germline-derived CDR1 and CDR2 are SGHKS and YYEKEE (reference sequence). The CDR3 is made up of 13 amino acids. CDR3 coding DNA: TGTGCCAGCAGCCCCAGGGGGAACACTGAAGCTTTCTTT. Its protein is CASSPRGNTEAFF.

This clone was observed a single time. The J gene is TRBJ2-7, the V gene TRBV28; TRBD1 aligns across 7 bases. V lost 5 bases, J lost 0 bases, and 7 bases stayed unmatched. The germline CDR1 and CDR2 sequences are MDHEN and SYDVKM. There are 15 residues in the CDR3. In DNA, the CDR3 is TGTGCCAGCAGTCCAGTAGACAGGGACTCCTACGAGCAGTACTTC. It is translated as CASSPVDRDSYEQYF.

The chain has TRBV29-1 and TRBJ1-2; D is uncertain. The V end lost 6 bases, the J end lost 0 bases, and 11 bases lay between the germline ends. The length of the CDR3 is 13 residues. CDR1 is SQVTM and CDR2 is ANQGSEA in the germline V gene. CDR3: CSVPSVANYGYTF. DNA for the CDR3: TGCAGCGTCCCATCAGTCGCTAACTATGGCTACACCTTC.

The V call is TRBV6-1, the J call TRBJ2-2; 7 positions match TRBD1. Germline trimming cut 5 bases from V and 6 bases from J; bases unmatched to any gene: 3. CDR3 size: 13 residues. CDR1 is MNHNS, CDR2 SASEGT, per germline. DNA for the CDR3: TGTGCCAGCAGTCCCGACAGGGCCGGGGAGCTGTTTTTT. This sequence encodes CASSPDRAGELFF.

The chain recombines TRBV6-5 with TRBJ1-1; no reliable D call. Per the germline V gene, CDR1 is MNHEY and CDR2 is SVGAGI. The V end lost 0 bases, the J end lost 7 bases, and 12 bases lay between the germline ends. CDR3 size: 14 residues. In DNA, the CDR3 is TGTGCCAGCAGTTACTCGAGCACAGAGTATGAAGCTTTCTTT. Protein sequence: CASSYSSTEYEAFF.

The chain has TRBV2 and TRBJ1-4, with D possibly TRBD1 on 5 matching bases. CDR1 and CDR2 from the germline V gene are SNHLY and FYNNEI. The CDR3 covers 15 residues. Trimming stripped 7 bases from V and 0 bases from J, with 12 bases between. The CDR3 nucleotides read TGTGCCAGCACTCGGCAGGGCCCAACTAATGAAAAACTGTTTTTT. Its translation is CASTRQGPTNEKLFF.

The chain has TRBV7-3 and TRBJ2-3; D perhaps matches TRBD1 (7 bases). Trimming removed 5 bases at V and 2 bases at J, with 17 bases between. There are 16 residues in the CDR3. The germline V gene encodes CDR1 SGHTA and CDR2 FQGTGA. The CDR3 protein is CASSPRGDSYTDTQYF. The CDR3 coding sequence is TGTGCCAGCAGCCCAAGGGGGGACAGCTACACAGATACGCAGTATTTT.

The rearrangement uses TRBV6-5 and TRBJ2-1, with 11 nucleotides matching TRBD2. Trimming took 8 bases from V and 4 from J; bases not matched to a gene: 7. Germline CDR1 is MNHEY and CDR2 is SVGAGI. This CDR3 has 15 amino acids. CDR3 residues: CASRLGTSGYNEQFF. The CDR3 DNA is TGTGCCAGCCGCCTCGGGACTAGCGGTTACAATGAGCAGTTCTTC.

The chain uses TRBV13 and TRBJ2-3, with 10 bases identical to TRBD2. Germline CDR1 and CDR2: PRHDT and FYEKMQ (reference sequence). Germline trimming cut 5 bases from V and 2 bases from J; bases unmatched to any gene: 10. The CDR3 runs 17 residues. CDR3 in DNA: TGTGCCAGCAGCCCGAAAATTCTAGCGGGGGACACAGATACGCAGTATTTT. This sequence encodes CASSPKILAGDTDTQYF.

The CDR3 nucleotides read TGTGCCAGCAGCGGTCAGGCAAGGGGTGGCTACACCTTC. Amino acid sequence: CASSGQARGGYTF. This chain joins TRBV7-9 and TRBJ1-2, with a possible D match to TRBD1 (5 bases). The V gene's germline CDR1 is SEHNR and CDR2 FQNEAQ (reference sequence). V was pared by 5 bases and J by 7 bases, with 14 bases between. This CDR3 contains 13 residues.

This clone was counted once. V gene TRBV5-1 combines with J gene TRBJ1-2; D remains ambiguous. The CDR3 is 14 amino acids. Per germline, CDR1 SGHRS and CDR2 YFSETQ. Trimming left V 1 base short and J 4 bases short, with 11 bases between. The CDR3 spells CASSLSAEGYGYTF. In DNA, the CDR3 is TGCGCCAGCAGCTTGTCGGCAGAGGGCTATGGCTACACCTTC.

In this sample, this clone turned up once. This chain links TRBV5-1 with TRBJ2-3, with TRBD2 matching over 12 bases. From germline, CDR1 is SGHRS and CDR2 YFSETQ. The CDR3 sequence is 18 residues long. V lost 2 bases to trimming and J lost 0 bases; unmatched junction nucleotides: 7. The CDR3 nucleotides read TGCGCCAGCAGCTTAACTCTAGCGGGAGGGCCTAGCACAGATACGCAGTATTTT. Protein sequence: CASSLTLAGGPSTDTQYF.

The chain combines TRBV4-1 with TRBJ2-5, with 12 bases aligning to TRBD2. This CDR3 comprises 18 residues. Per the germline V gene, CDR1 is MGHRA and CDR2 is YSYEKL. V gave up 2 bases and J gave up 4 bases; unmatched junction bases: 11. The CDR3 DNA sequence: TGCGCCAGCAGCCAAACGGGTCTAGCGGGAGGGCCCCTAGAGACCCAGTACTTC. Amino acid sequence: CASSQTGLAGGPLETQYF.

The J gene is TRBJ2-5, the V gene TRBV7-9, with D perhaps TRBD1 (5 bases). The CDR3 has 14 residues. V dropped 3 bases and J dropped 4 bases, with 12 bases sitting between them. Germline CDR1 is SEHNR and CDR2 is FQNEAQ (reference sequence). This CDR3 is CASSFIPQGETQYF. The CDR3 DNA is TGTGCCAGCAGCTTTATCCCTCAGGGAGAGACCCAGTACTTC.